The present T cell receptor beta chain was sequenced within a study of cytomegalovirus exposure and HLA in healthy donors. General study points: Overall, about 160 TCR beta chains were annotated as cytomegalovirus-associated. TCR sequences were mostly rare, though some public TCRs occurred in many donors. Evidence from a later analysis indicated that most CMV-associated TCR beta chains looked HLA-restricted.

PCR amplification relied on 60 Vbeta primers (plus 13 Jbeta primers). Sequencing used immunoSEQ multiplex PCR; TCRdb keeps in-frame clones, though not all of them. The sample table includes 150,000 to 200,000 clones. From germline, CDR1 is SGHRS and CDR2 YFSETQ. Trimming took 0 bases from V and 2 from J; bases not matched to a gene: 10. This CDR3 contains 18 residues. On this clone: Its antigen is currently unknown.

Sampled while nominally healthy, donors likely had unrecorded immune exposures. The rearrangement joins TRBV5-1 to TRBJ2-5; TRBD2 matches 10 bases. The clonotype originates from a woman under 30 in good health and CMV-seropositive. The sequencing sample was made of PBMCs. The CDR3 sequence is CASSLGRVAGGPQETQYF. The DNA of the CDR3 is TGCGCCAGCAGCTTGGGGCGCGTAGCGGGGGGACCGCAAGAGACCCAGTACTTC.